These 28 T cell receptor beta chains were all obtained from the same sample, sequenced in a study of pediatric ulcerative colitis. The method was immunoSEQ multiplex PCR; TCRdb's version includes in-frame clones alone and lacks a portion of them. The repertoire holds 17,000 or so clones, roughly 70% seen once, with about 3.4% in the top ten. The rectum was sampled with one to two pinch biopsies at colonoscopy. Sequenced input: gut tissue. These receptors all stem from a girl aged 10 to 17 with moderate ulcerative colitis.

The sample holds a few counts of this clone. The chain has TRBV27 and TRBJ2-7, with D perhaps being TRBD1 or TRBD2 (5 bases each). The CDR3 spans 16 residues. In germline, CDR1 is MNHEY, CDR2 SMNVEV (reference sequence). V lost 0 bases to trimming and J lost 0 bases, with 12 bases between them. CDR3 DNA sequence: TGTGCCAGCAGTTTATCGAGGGGTACGACCTCCTACGAGCAGTACTTC. As protein: CASSLSRGTTSYEQYF.

The chain links TRBV10-3 to TRBJ1-1; D is undetermined. From germline, CDR1 is ENHRY and CDR2 SYGVKD. V was clipped by 7 bases and J by 1 base, with 10 bases between them. The CDR3 length is 13 residues. In DNA, the CDR3 is TGTGCCATCAAAGGTCAGCGGAACACTGAAGCTTTCTTT. Translation: CAIKGQRNTEAFF.

As concerns this clone: At one of its ends the junction is not consistent with the germline gene, which may arise from a read error. The V and J genes are TRBV28 and TRBJ1-5; perhaps TRBD1 as D (5 bases). The length of the CDR3 is 15 residues. CDR1 is MDHEN and CDR2 is SYDVKM in the germline V gene. The CDR3 region is CASILSGRGNQPQHF. The CDR3 DNA sequence: TGTGCCAGCATTTTATCAGGGAGAGGCAATCAGCCCCAGCATTTT.

The chain uses TRBV12-5 and TRBJ2-1; TRBD1 aligns across 11 bases. The CDR3 loop spans 15 amino acids. J gave up 8 bases and V 3 bases, and 6 bases lay outside the gene matches. From germline, CDR1 is LGHNT and CDR2 FRNRAP. CDR3 loop: CASGLGQGALDEQFF. The CDR3 DNA sequence: TGTGCTAGTGGTTTAGGACAGGGGGCTTTGGATGAGCAGTTCTTC.

This chain joins TRBV14 and TRBJ1-5; possibly TRBD1 for D (5 bases). Germline assignment: CDR1 SGHDN and CDR2 FVKESK. This CDR3 spans 14 amino acids. Trimming left V 2 bases short and J 6 bases short, with 11 bases between. Written as DNA, the CDR3 is TGTGCCAGCAGCCAACGGGGGTTAGGTCAGCCCCAGCATTTT. Its translation: CASSQRGLGQPQHF.

The V gene is TRBV10-1, the J gene TRBJ2-7; possible D gene TRBD1, 5 bases. The germline V and J ends were trimmed by 7 bases and 4 bases, with 20 bases remaining between them. This CDR3 has 15 residues. Germline CDR1 and CDR2: WNHNN and SYGVQD (reference sequence). CDR3 loop: CASIARQRIPYEQYF. The CDR3 region has the DNA TGCGCCAGCATCGCAAGACAGAGGATACCGTACGAGCAGTACTTC.

This chain connects TRBV5-4 to TRBJ2-7, with 8 bases lining up with TRBD1. Trimming cost V 0 bases and J 6 bases; bases outside gene matches: 8. This CDR3 has 15 residues. The germline CDR1 and CDR2 sequences are SGHNT and YYREEE (reference sequence). Here the CDR3 reads CASSLVTGARGEQYF. The CDR3 DNA is TGTGCCAGCAGCTTGGTGACAGGGGCTCGGGGCGAGCAGTACTTC.

In this sample, this clone turned up once. The chain couples TRBV19 to TRBJ1-1; 11 bases agree with TRBD1. Germline V gene sequence: CDR1 LNHDA, CDR2 SQIVND (reference sequence). Trimming removed 6 bases from V and 5 bases from J; junction bases left unmatched: 2. This CDR3 has 13 amino acids. The CDR3 protein is CASRDRGPTEAFF. As DNA, the CDR3 is TGTGCCAGTAGGGACAGGGGGCCGACTGAAGCTTTCTTT.

This sequence joins TRBV7-9 and TRBJ2-1, with D possibly matching TRBD2 (6 bases). This CDR3 is 13 amino acids long. Germline CDR1 and CDR2: SEHNR and FQNEAQ (reference sequence). Trimming removed 7 bases at V and 10 bases at J, with 17 bases between. CDR3 DNA: TGTGCCAGCACCTCAGAGGGAGGACTAGAGCAGTTCTTC. It specifies CASTSEGGLEQFF.

V gene TRBV7-9 combines with J gene TRBJ1-5; D is ambiguous. Germline-derived CDR1 and CDR2 are SEHNR and FQNEAQ (reference sequence). This CDR3 region has 13 residues. V shed 4 bases and J shed 7 bases, with 11 bases lying between them. CDR3 amino acids: CASSSRETQPQHF. CDR3 DNA sequence: TGTGCCAGCAGCTCCCGGGAGACGCAGCCCCAGCATTTT.

This clone was observed a handful of times. This chain connects TRBV2 to TRBJ2-4; D might be TRBD2 (5 bases). This CDR3 region has 14 residues. Germline V gene data show CDR1 as SNHLY and CDR2 as FYNNEI. V lost 4 bases and J lost 4, with 11 bases in between. CDR3 region: CASSGGVEKNIQYF. The CDR3 nucleotides read TGTGCCAGCAGTGGGGGAGTGGAAAAAAACATTCAGTACTTC. Drawing the rest from reference TRBV2 and TRBJ2-4, the complete variable domain is EPEVTQTPSHQVTQMGQEVILRCVPISNHLYFYWYRQILGQKVEFLVSFYNNEISEKSEIFDDQFSVERPDGSNFTLKIRSTKLEDSAMYFCASSGGVEKNIQYFGAGTRLSVL.

This rearrangement joins TRBV27 to TRBJ2-7; TRBD1 matches at 12 bases. V was pared by 0 bases and J by 4 bases, with 4 bases of the junction left unmatched. Germline lookup yields CDR1 MNHEY and CDR2 SMNVEV (reference sequence). CDR3 size: 16 residues. The CDR3 coding sequence is TGTGCCAGCAGTTTATCAGGGACAGGGGGCGGGTACGAGCAGTACTTC. Encoded protein: CASSLSGTGGGYEQYF.

This sequence joins TRBV5-6 and TRBJ1-1; D is unresolved. V was trimmed by 4 bases and J by 6 bases, leaving 7 bases between them. From germline, CDR1 is SGHDT and CDR2 YYEEEE. This CDR3 contains 11 residues. In nucleotides, the CDR3 is TGTGCCAGCAGCCTGTTCTCTGAAGCTTTCTTT. It codes for CASSLFSEAFF.

This chain connects TRBV4-1 to TRBJ2-7, with TRBD1 as a possible D gene (6 bases). The germline V gene encodes CDR1 MGHRA and CDR2 YSYEKL. There are 15 residues in the CDR3. V lost 3 bases to trimming and J lost 0 bases, with 12 bases between them. The CDR3 spells CASSQVDRSSYEQYF. In DNA, the CDR3 is TGCGCCAGCAGCCAGGTTGACAGGTCCTCCTACGAGCAGTACTTC.

A word on this clone: One junction end disagrees with the germline gene, perhaps due to a read error. The chain uses TRBV7-7 and TRBJ2-2, with D perhaps given as TRBD1 or TRBD2 (5 bases each). The germline gives CDR1 SSHAT, CDR2 FNYEAQ (reference sequence). The CDR3 covers 15 residues. The CDR3 loop reads CASSRGARGTGELFF. CDR3 nucleotide sequence: TGTGCTAGCAGCCGGGGAGCGAGGGGCACCGGGGAGCTGTTTTTT.

The gene calls are TRBV25-1 and TRBJ2-3; D is unclear. V was clipped by 4 bases and J by 0 bases, with 5 bases between them. CDR1 and CDR2 from the germline V gene are MGHDK and SYGVNS. The CDR3 is made up of 13 amino acids. CDR3 bases: TGTGCCAGCAGTGTAACTAGCACAGATACGCAGTATTTT. Encoded protein: CASSVTSTDTQYF. The full variable domain, completed using reference TRBV25-1 and TRBJ2-3, is EADIYQTPRYLVIGTGKKITLECSQTMGHDKMYWYQQDPGMELHLIHYSYGVNSTEKGDLSSESTVSRIRTEHFPLTLESARPSHTSQYLCASSVTSTDTQYFGPGTRLTVL.

This clone occurred a few times. The CDR3 reads CAIYNPTNEKLFF. The CDR3, as DNA: TGTGCCATCTACAATCCAACTAATGAAAAACTGTTTTTT. J is TRBJ1-4 and V is TRBV28; D is unresolved. Germline V gene data show CDR1 as MDHEN and CDR2 as SYDVKM. There are 13 residues in the CDR3. Trimming left V 10 bases short and J 0 bases short, with 9 bases between.

This clone was observed a few times. The chain links TRBV5-1 to TRBJ2-3; no clear D. V lost 7 bases, J lost 0 bases, and 12 bases lay in between. This CDR3 has 14 amino acids. CDR1 SGHRS and CDR2 YFSETQ come from the germline V gene. Here the CDR3 DNA reads TGCGCCAGCGGAGAAATGATTAGCACAGATACGCAGTATTTT. Translation: CASGEMISTDTQYF.

The chain joins TRBV2 to TRBJ1-2; no clear D gene. Between the trimmed V and J ends, which lost 4 bases and 2 bases, there was a span of 11 bases. This CDR3 contains 14 residues. CDR1 and CDR2 from the germline V gene are SNHLY and FYNNEI. The CDR3, as DNA: TGTGCCAGCAGTGCGTGGACTCTAAACTATGGCTACACCTTC. Translation: CASSAWTLNYGYTF. Together with reference TRBV2 and TRBJ1-2, the CDR3 gives the full variable domain: EPEVTQTPSHQVTQMGQEVILRCVPISNHLYFYWYRQILGQKVEFLVSFYNNEISEKSEIFDDQFSVERPDGSNFTLKIRSTKLEDSAMYFCASSAWTLNYGYTFGSGTRLTVV.

This chain joins TRBV19 and TRBJ2-3; TRBD2 might be the D (7 bases). Germline V lookup: CDR1 LNHDA, CDR2 SQIVND (reference sequence). The CDR3 is made up of 14 amino acids. The ends were cut back, 5 bases at V and 6 bases at J, with 15 bases in the middle. The CDR3 here is CASSYSRGGDTQYF. CDR3 coding DNA: TGTGCCAGTAGTTACTCCCGCGGGGGCGATACGCAGTATTTT.

V and J are TRBV28 and TRBJ1-1, with D possibly being TRBD1 (5 bases). Germline V CDR1 and CDR2: MDHEN, SYDVKM. Trimming stripped 7 bases from V and 4 bases from J, with 22 bases between. The CDR3 runs to 16 residues. Written as DNA, the CDR3 is TGTGCCAGCAAACCCACCGATCTCTTAGGGGCCACTGAAGCTTTCTTT. Amino acid sequence: CASKPTDLLGATEAFF. Full variable domain (outside the CDR3, taken from reference TRBV28 and TRBJ1-1): DVKVTQSSRYLVKRTGEKVFLECVQDMDHENMFWYRQDPGLGLRLIYFSYDVKMKEKGDIPEGYSVSREKKERFSLILESASTNQTSMYLCASKPTDLLGATEAFFGQGTRLTVV.

This clone was seen more than once but under ten times. The chain carries TRBV7-9 and TRBJ2-7; 9 bases fit TRBD1. J gave up 1 base and V 5 bases, and 12 bases lay outside the gene matches. Germline values: CDR1 SEHNR, CDR2 FQNEAQ (reference sequence). The CDR3 is 17 amino acids. CDR3: CASSGRNRGPGSYEQYF. The CDR3 region has the DNA TGTGCCAGCAGCGGACGAAACAGGGGGCCAGGTTCCTACGAGCAGTACTTC.

The chain has TRBV2 and TRBJ2-1; no firm D call. Germline V CDR1 and CDR2: SNHLY, FYNNEI. Trimming cost V 3 bases and J 2 bases, with 2 bases left between them. CDR3 length equals 12 residues. For the CDR3, the DNA is TGTGCCAGCAGTGACGCCTACAATGAGCAGTTCTTC. Translating it yields CASSDAYNEQFF.

J is TRBJ1-1 and V is TRBV30; 10 bases line up with TRBD1. The CDR3 has 14 amino acids. The trim removed 2 bases at V and 4 bases at J, leaving 4 bases unmatched. Looked up from germline, CDR1 is GTSNPN and CDR2 is SVGIG (reference sequence). The CDR3 sequence is CAWSRQGASTEAFF. CDR3 DNA: TGTGCCTGGAGTAGACAGGGGGCTTCCACTGAAGCTTTCTTT.

This clone was seen a handful of times. The rearrangement links TRBV14 to TRBJ1-2, with D maybe TRBD1 (5 bases). CDR1 is SGHDN, CDR2 FVKESK, per germline. CDR3 size: 15 residues. Trimming pared 0 bases from V and 4 bases from J, leaving 12 bases between. CDR3 region: CASSQDRDRLYGYTF. The DNA of the CDR3 is TGTGCCAGCAGCCAAGATCGGGACCGCCTCTATGGCTACACCTTC.

This chain joins TRBV21-1 and TRBJ2-7; the D call in the table, TRBD2, was not verified against the DNA. TRBV21-1 is designated a pseudogene. The CDR3 contains 16 residues. The CDR3 region is CASSKGGSSLSGEQYF. The CDR3, as DNA: TGTGCCAGCAGCAAAGGCGGGAGTTCCCTATCCGGCGAGCAGTACTTC.

The V and J genes are TRBV11-2 and TRBJ2-5, with D perhaps matching TRBD2 (5 bases). Germline assignment: CDR1 SGHAT and CDR2 FQNNGV. This CDR3 has 17 amino acids. Between the trimmed V and J ends, which lost 0 bases and 0 bases, there was a span of 14 bases. This chain's CDR3 is CASSLDDGVHYQETQYF. The CDR3 nucleotides read TGTGCCAGCAGCTTAGATGACGGGGTTCACTACCAAGAGACCCAGTACTTC.

This chain connects TRBV29-1 to TRBJ2-2; TRBD2 aligns across 9 bases. The CDR3 consists of 14 residues. CDR1 and CDR2 (germline): SQVTM, ANQGSEA. Unmatched junction bases numbered 7, after V lost 7 bases and J lost 4 bases. CDR3 region: CSGYGGGATGELFF. CDR3 in DNA: TGCAGCGGATACGGCGGGGGGGCCACCGGGGAGCTGTTTTTT.